The clone carrying this TCR beta chain was detected only a few times. Its specificity is unknown. This record belongs to a study of T cells after yellow fever vaccination. Overall study findings and caveats: Though it reached lower strength, the secondary response hit its peak faster, day 5 versus 15. Re-detected after boosting: most primary clones, approximately 97% of CD4 and 75% to 90% of CD8.

Trimming removed 7 bases from V and 6 bases from J; junction bases left unmatched: 10. CDR3 length equals 15 residues. Germline values: CDR1 LGHNA, CDR2 YNFKEQ. Production of TCR cDNA was by 5'RACE template switching, which also added a universal primer site and UMIs. Using its own MiXCR run on the 5' RACE reads, TCRdb lists one record per CDR3 protein. The sample comprises around 550,000 distinct CDR3 sequences, 15% to 20% of which are singletons, and 14% rests with the top ten. This sequence originates from a man younger than 45 who received the YFV17D yellow fever vaccine. The chain employs TRBV4-2 and TRBJ2-3, with 10 positions matching TRBD2. The sequencing here drew on PBMCs, taken 15 days after the yellow fever booster vaccination. The CDR3 region is CASTPGASGSDTQYF. The CDR3 region has the DNA TGTGCCAGCACTCCGGGGGCTAGCGGGAGTGATACGCAGTATTTT.